This T cell receptor (beta chain) was retrieved from a study of cytotoxic CD8 clonotypes in ibrutinib-treated CLL. Clones were read by immunoSEQ multiplex PCR, and TCRdb kept only the in-frame ones, dropping some. This sample has some 130,000 clones; 70% to 90% occur once, and the top ten carry over 2%. V was clipped by 2 bases and J by 2 bases; unmatched bases: 13. CDR1 and CDR2 (germline): MGHRA, YSYEKL. The CDR3 spans 20 residues. Study-level results: Clonality increased at ibrutinib response and stayed stable in sustained remission. At progression, however, it fell back toward baseline.

Note on this clone: As yet, its antigen is unknown.

The sample here was PBMCs, taken after 24 months of ibrutinib treatment. The receptor comes from a human donor with chronic lymphocytic leukemia. The V and J genes are TRBV4-1 and TRBJ2-2; 11 bases are a match to TRBD2. The CDR3: CASSQLVRSSGGSNTGELFF. Here the CDR3 DNA reads TGCGCCAGCAGCCAACTCGTCCGATCTAGCGGGGGGTCAAACACCGGGGAGCTGTTTTTT.